This entry lists 8 T cell receptor beta chains sequenced from one sample in a study of T cell clonotyping in hematopoietic cell transplantation. Libraries were prepared by immunoSEQ multiplex PCR; TCRdb keeps only in-frame clonotypes and omits some of them. The table includes 75,000 to 95,000 clones, 90% to 96% detected once. Indicated time point: recipient sample about 28 days before transplant, after cytoreduction. The sample consisted of peripheral blood mononuclear cells, taken before stem cell transplant. Every receptor here comes from a woman in her forties or fifties with acute myeloid leukemia. Some clones in this sample may be carry-over from other donors' samples.

The rearrangement links TRBV11-2 to TRBJ2-7; 9 positions agree with TRBD1. With V trimmed by 5 bases and J by 5 bases, 10 bases remained unmatched. The CDR3 runs 15 residues. CDR1 and CDR2 from the germline V gene are SGHAT and FQNNGV. The CDR3 sequence: CASSPWTGERDEQYF. Written as DNA, the CDR3 is TGTGCCAGCAGCCCCTGGACAGGGGAACGGGACGAGCAGTACTTC.

The V and J genes are TRBV28 and TRBJ2-5; the D gene is possibly TRBD2 (6 bases). There are 15 residues in the CDR3. The germline gives CDR1 MDHEN, CDR2 SYDVKM. V was cut by 6 bases and J by 5 bases, with 19 bases left in between. CDR3 residues: CASSRVAEGRETQYF. For the CDR3, the DNA is TGTGCCAGCAGCCGCGTAGCGGAGGGCCGGGAGACCCAGTACTTC.

This sequence joins TRBV28 and TRBJ1-2; the D gene is possibly TRBD1 (5 bases). Trimming shortened V by 5 bases and J by 2 bases, and 15 bases separated the two germline ends. The CDR3 extends over 15 amino acids. Germline values: CDR1 MDHEN, CDR2 SYDVKM. In nucleotides, the CDR3 is TGTGCCAGCAGTGTAGGGGATATGAGGAACTATGGCTACACCTTC. Translating it yields CASSVGDMRNYGYTF.

The chain recombines TRBV29-1 with TRBJ1-1; D remains ambiguous. The CDR3 is made up of 10 amino acids. Trimming cost V 4 bases and J 8 bases, with 8 bases left between them. CDR1 and CDR2 from the germline V gene are SQVTM and ANQGSEA. The CDR3 sequence is CSVVGEEAFF. DNA for the CDR3: TGCAGCGTTGTCGGTGAAGAAGCTTTCTTT.

V usage is TRBV18 and J usage is TRBJ2-2; D is uncertain. The CDR3 spans 15 residues. In germline, CDR1 is KGHSH, CDR2 LQKENI. V was cut by 2 bases and J by 2 bases, with 9 bases left in between. Written as DNA, the CDR3 is TGTGCCAGCTCACCAGGATCGGGCAACACCGGGGAGCTGTTTTTT. Its protein product is CASSPGSGNTGELFF.

This sequence joins TRBV13 and TRBJ1-1, with D hard to call. V was trimmed by 1 base and J by 7 bases, leaving 10 bases between them. The CDR3 is 13 residues long. The germline V gene encodes CDR1 PRHDT and CDR2 FYEKMQ (reference sequence). For the CDR3, the DNA is TGTGCCAGCAGCTTAGTCGGGCAGATTGAAGCTTTCTTT. Protein product: CASSLVGQIEAFF.

The V call is TRBV6-5, the J call TRBJ1-1; D possibly corresponds to TRBD1 (6 bases). V lost 0 bases and J lost 4, with 15 bases in between. Germline-derived CDR1 and CDR2 are MNHEY and SVGAGI. The CDR3 totals 16 residues. The CDR3 nucleotides are TGTGCCAGCAGTTACTCGAGATGGGGGGCAAGCACTGAAGCTTTCTTT. Encoded protein: CASSYSRWGASTEAFF.

This clone occurred once. The CDR3 loop reads CASLTGGESVGYTF. The CDR3, as DNA: TGTGCCAGCCTCACAGGGGGCGAGTCTGTTGGCTACACCTTC. The chain links TRBV28 to TRBJ1-2, with 9 nucleotides matching TRBD1. Germline assignment: CDR1 MDHEN and CDR2 SYDVKM. The CDR3 is 14 residues long. V lost 8 bases, J lost 7 bases, and 11 bases stayed unmatched.